Detailed here is one T cell receptor beta chain. Its antigen is unknown. Base qualities were left out, and no much larger clone turns up one base away. This sample stems from a study of OX40 agonist ivuxolimab in advanced cancers. Background for the entire study: Ivuxolimab was an agonistic, fully human IgG2 monoclonal antibody directed against OX40 (CD134), a costimulatory receptor. Intravenous ivuxolimab was administered to patients every 2 weeks at six dose levels: 0.01, 0.1, 0.3, 1.5, 3 and 10 mg/kg. Of the roughly 54 dose-escalation patients, hepatocellular carcinoma was present in 19, melanoma in around 15, renal cell carcinoma in 9 and head and neck cancer in 9. The dose-escalation cohort was about 87% male with a mean age of 60 years, ranging from about 23 to 85. Prior anti-PD-1, anti-PD-L1 or anti-CTLA-4 therapy was permitted, and checkpoint inhibitors had been received by less than 45% of dose-escalation patients. Partial responses occurred in three dose-escalation patients, of whom one had hepatocellular carcinoma and two had cutaneous melanoma. The point of sequencing TCRbeta in the periphery was to test whether ivuxolimab changed TCR sequence diversity and drove clonal T-cell expansion. The paper reports the monotherapy dose-escalation portion (N of about 50 patients) of the phase I ivuxolimab trial. Summary of the overall study and its limitations: Low levels of normalized T-cell clonal expansion were also seen in some nonresponding patients. Which antigens the clonally expanded peripheral T cells were specific for was not determined. At doses of 0.1 to 3.0 mg/kg, clonal expansion of both CD4+ and CD8+ T cells in blood was seen between baseline and week 6. After ivuxolimab, CD8+ T cells had more expanded clones than CD4+ T cells on average. In the 0.1-3.0 mg/kg groups, partial responders were among the patients with the lowest normalized peripheral clonal expansion, particularly in CD8+ T cells.

For sequencing of the TCRbeta CDR3 region, genomic DNA was extracted from the sorted cells. The immunoSEQ Assay was used to sequence the TCRbeta CDR3 regions. TCRdb took over this immuneACCESS table, retaining in-frame rearrangements with V and J assigned. Such tables are incomplete; in checked studies, under half of the missing clones stem from an unresolved V gene, and the remainder is unexplained. The sample data list about 12,000 clones, and approximately 80% of these were observed just once. 25% to 30% of the sample lies in the top ten. Measured from the cysteine to the phenylalanine, the CDR3 is 14 residues long. This entry keeps only the CDR3 DNA: 42 bases, framed from base 1. Looking up the germline V gene (reference sequence) yields CDR1 SGHNT and CDR2 YYREEE. V is pared back by 3 bases and J by 0 bases, with 10 bases lying between the germline termini. Patients with autoimmune disease history or receiving systemic immunosuppression were excluded from the trial. In every dose cohort, peripheral blood was drawn for TCR sequencing at baseline, cycle 4 day 1, and cycle 7 day 1. The samples were taken from a phase I, first-in-human, multicenter, open-label dose-escalation trial of ivuxolimab. Adults with locally advanced or metastatic melanoma, renal cell, hepatocellular, or head and neck squamous cell carcinoma were enrolled in the trial. Before TCR sequencing, CD4+ and CD8+ T cells were separately sorted from peripheral blood.

The rearranged chain carries TRBV5-4 and TRBJ2-7; the D match is possibly TRBD1 or TRBD2, with 6 bases aligned in each. The sequence was obtained from an adult with an advanced solid tumor such as melanoma, head and neck, liver or kidney cancer. This sample comprised CD4+ or CD8+ T cells sorted from blood, obtained in a trial of the OX40 agonist ivuxolimab. The DNA is as follows: TGTGCCAGCAGCTGGAGGGGGAACTCCTACGAGCAGTACTTC. Protein translation: CASSWRGNSYEQYF.